These 9 T cell receptor beta chains originate from one sample sequenced in a study of cytomegalovirus exposure and HLA in healthy donors. PCR used 60 Vbeta primers and 13 Jbeta primers. The table came from immunoSEQ multiplex PCR; TCRdb's copy has only in-frame clones and leaves some out. This sample has approximately 120,000 clones, with just under 70% found just once. Sequencing used PBMCs. The receptor set was obtained from a woman in her seventies in good health and CMV-seropositive.

This clone occurred once. The genes are TRBV15 and TRBJ1-5, with 7 bases matching TRBD1. Germline CDR1 is LNHNV and CDR2 is YYDKDF (reference sequence). V lost 4 bases, J lost 3 bases, and 3 bases stayed unmatched. This CDR3 is built from 14 residues. For the CDR3, the DNA is TGTGCCACCAGCACTGACAGGGTCAATCAGCCCCAGCATTTT. Protein sequence: CATSTDRVNQPQHF.

The chain uses TRBV30 and TRBJ1-2; 7 bases map to TRBD1. V was clipped by 3 bases and J by 8 bases; unmatched bases: 12. The germline CDR1 and CDR2 sequences are GTSNPN and SVGIG (reference sequence). There are 14 residues in the CDR3. The CDR3 nucleotides read TGTGCCTGGAGCCCTATCCCAGGGGGAGAAGGCTACACCTTC. Translation gives CAWSPIPGGEGYTF.

In this sample, this clone turned up once. The chain couples TRBV6-5 to TRBJ2-3, with 7 bases aligning to TRBD2. CDR1 and CDR2 (germline): MNHEY, SVGAGI. This CDR3 comprises 15 residues. With V trimmed by 2 bases and J by 1 base, 3 bases remained unmatched. The CDR3 region has the DNA TGTGCCAGCAGTTACGCCCGGGGGGGCACAGATACGCAGTATTTT. It specifies CASSYARGGTDTQYF.

The chain recombines TRBV7-9 with TRBJ2-2; 7 nucleotides line up with TRBD1. The V gene's germline CDR1 is SEHNR and CDR2 FQNEAQ (reference sequence). The CDR3 runs to 14 residues. The V gene end was trimmed by 11 bases and the J gene end by 2 bases; junction bases not matched to a gene: 8. The CDR3 region is CALQGTGNTGELFF. The DNA for the CDR3 is TGTGCCCTACAGGGGACGGGAAACACCGGGGAGCTGTTTTTT.

The J gene is TRBJ1-2, the V gene TRBV2, with D possibly TRBD1 on 5 matching bases. Germline V gene sequence: CDR1 SNHLY, CDR2 FYNNEI. The CDR3 sequence is 14 residues long. Deletions cut 8 bases from V and 3 bases from J, with 16 bases between. The CDR3 nucleotides read TGTGCCAGCCGGCGGGGCGGAACCTACTATGGCTACACCTTC. Its protein is CASRRGGTYYGYTF.

The J gene is TRBJ1-5, the V gene TRBV5-1, with 8 bases aligning to TRBD1. J gave up 7 bases and V 0 bases, and 0 bases lay outside the gene matches. This CDR3 is 13 amino acids long. The germline CDR1 and CDR2 sequences are SGHRS and YFSETQ. This CDR3 reads CASSLAGGQPQHF. The CDR3 bases are TGCGCCAGCAGCTTGGCAGGGGGCCAGCCCCAGCATTTT. Complete variable domain (other parts from reference TRBV5-1 and TRBJ1-5): KAGVTQTPRYLIKTRGQQVTLSCSPISGHRSVSWYQQTPGQGLQFLFEYFSETQRNKGNFPGRFSGRQFSNSRSEMNVSTLELGDSALYLCASSLAGGQPQHFGDGTRLSIL.

The CDR3 sequence: CSVSRTENTEAFF. CDR3 in DNA: TGCAGCGTTTCACGGACAGAGAACACTGAAGCTTTCTTT. This chain joins TRBV29-1 and TRBJ1-1; TRBD1 is a possible D gene (6 bases). This CDR3 has 13 residues. Germline V gene data show CDR1 as SQVTM and CDR2 as ANQGSEA. Trimming took off 5 bases at V and 1 base at J, with 11 bases between the two ends.

The chain uses TRBV30 and TRBJ2-3; D possibly corresponds to TRBD1 (5 bases). CDR1 is GTSNPN and CDR2 is SVGIG in the germline V gene (reference sequence). This CDR3 contains 13 residues. Trimming pared 1 base from V and 5 bases from J, leaving 10 bases between. CDR3 in DNA: TGTGCCTGGAGTGCCAGGGCGGAAGATACGCAGTATTTT. Residues: CAWSARAEDTQYF. Full variable domain (outside the CDR3, taken from reference TRBV30 and TRBJ2-3): SQTIHQWPATLVQPVGSPLSLECTVEGTSNPNLYWYRQAAGRGLQLLFYSVGIGQISSEVPQNLSASRPQDRQFILSSKKLLLSDSGFYLCAWSARAEDTQYFGPGTRLTVL.

The rearrangement uses TRBV6-1 and TRBJ2-7; tentative D call: TRBD1 (5 bases). The CDR3 runs 14 residues. The ends were cut back, 6 bases at V and 6 bases at J, with 18 bases in the middle. The germline gives CDR1 MNHNS, CDR2 SASEGT. CDR3 residues: CASSSQAPLPEQYF. CDR3 nucleotide sequence: TGTGCCAGCAGCTCACAGGCCCCTCTTCCCGAGCAGTACTTC.